The T cell receptor (beta chain) under discussion was sequenced for a study of CD8+CD57+ T cells in acquired aplastic anemia. Study conclusions and caveats: CD8+ Simpson's diversity in patients was not significantly different from that in controls.

From germline, CDR1 is SGHTA and CDR2 FQGNSA. The length of the CDR3 is 17 residues. Losses at the gene ends were 0 bases for V and 4 bases for J; bases not matched to a gene: 7. An expansion of CD8+CD57+ cells by flow cytometry had been shown in patients chosen for sequencing. Diagnosis of severe acquired aplastic anemia applied to all patients. CDR3 and TCR beta VDJ profiling relied on genomic DNA as the template. In TCRdb, the reads were re-called with MiXCR into one record per CDR3 protein. This sample has under 250,000 distinct CDR3 sequences, with around three fifths found just once. Ten or more counts support this clonotype. The antigen remains unidentified.

The sequence derives from a human donor with aplastic anemia. The chain is built from TRBV7-2 and TRBJ2-2; 8 bases match TRBD2. The sequenced sample consisted of sorted CD4+, CD8+, or CD8+CD57+ T cells (not recorded which) from PBMCs. The CDR3 DNA is TGTGCCAGCAGCTTAGCGCCGGGGGGGGCGCTCACCGGGGAGCTGTTTTTT. The encoded protein is CASSLAPGGALTGELFF.